Below are 7 T cell receptor beta chains sequenced from a single sample in a study of cytotoxic CD8 clonotypes in ibrutinib-treated CLL. Libraries were prepared by immunoSEQ multiplex PCR; TCRdb keeps only in-frame clonotypes and omits some of them. The table lists roughly 220,000 clones, 79% of them singletons. The material sequenced was PBMCs, taken after 12 months of ibrutinib treatment. These receptors all come from a human donor with chronic lymphocytic leukemia.

This chain connects TRBV29-1 to TRBJ1-5; 7 bases map to TRBD1. V was clipped by 3 bases and J by 9 bases; unmatched bases: 5. The germline gives CDR1 SQVTM, CDR2 ANQGSEA. The CDR3 covers 12 residues. The CDR3 DNA sequence: TGCAGCGTTGATGTTGCAGGGGGGCCCCAGCATTTT. Protein product: CSVDVAGGPQHF.

V and J are TRBV28 and TRBJ2-1; TRBD2 matches at 10 bases. Germline V lookup: CDR1 MDHEN, CDR2 SYDVKM. V gave up 8 bases and J gave up 4 bases; unmatched junction bases: 8. The CDR3 loop spans 15 amino acids. The CDR3 bases are TGTGCCAGCCAGGCCCTAGCGGGAGTTTACAATGAGCAGTTCTTC. Its protein is CASQALAGVYNEQFF.

V and J are TRBV6-5 and TRBJ2-7; D is unresolved. The CDR3 is made up of 15 amino acids. Germline lookup yields CDR1 MNHEY and CDR2 SVGAGI. V lost 4 bases, J lost 4 bases, and 17 bases lay in between. The CDR3 DNA follows: TGTGCCAGCAGTTGGGGTCGGACGCTCGGATACGAGCAGTACTTC. Amino acids: CASSWGRTLGYEQYF.

The J gene is TRBJ2-2, the V gene TRBV5-4, with D perhaps TRBD1 (5 bases). Germline lookup yields CDR1 SGHNT and CDR2 YYREEE (reference sequence). CDR3 size: 14 residues. Deletions cut 3 bases from V and 6 bases from J, with 12 bases between. The CDR3 loop is CASSSQSGSGELFF. Written as DNA, the CDR3 is TGTGCCAGCAGCTCCCAATCAGGGTCCGGGGAGCTGTTTTTT.

This clone was seen only a few times. The chain carries TRBV20-1 and TRBJ1-1; D remains unclear. Looked up from germline, CDR1 is DFQATT and CDR2 is SNEGSKA (reference sequence). The CDR3 length is 11 residues. CDR3 sequence reads: CSVPHSVEAFF. The CDR3 nucleotides are TGCAGCGTGCCCCATTCGGTTGAAGCTTTCTTT.

The rearrangement links TRBV27 to TRBJ2-3; D is perhaps TRBD2 (6 bases). The CDR3 extends over 13 amino acids. The germline V gene has CDR1 MNHEY and CDR2 SMNVEV (reference sequence). V was trimmed by 3 bases and J by 6 bases, leaving 10 bases between them. CDR3 in DNA: TGTGCCAGCAGTTTCCTCGGAGGGGATACGCAGTATTTT. It translates to CASSFLGGDTQYF.

The V call is TRBV13, the J call TRBJ1-2; D not certain. Trimming removed 6 bases from V and 4 bases from J, with 15 bases in between. The CDR3 loop spans 14 amino acids. Germline V gene data show CDR1 as PRHDT and CDR2 as FYEKMQ (reference sequence). Here the CDR3 DNA reads TGTGCCAGCAGGAGGACCCACGGAAGCTATGGCTACACCTTC. It yields the protein CASRRTHGSYGYTF.